This entry lists 2 T cell receptor beta chains sequenced from one sample in a study of blood T cells in healthy people across ages. Together with a sample-barcoded 5' primer, a J-beta primer mix was included in a second PCR lasting 7 to 11 cycles. TCRdb called the 5' RACE reads again in MiXCR, with one record for every CDR3 protein. The sample holds some 1.7 million distinct CDR3 sequences; roughly 27% are singletons and the top ten take 7.7%. Sequenced sample: blood. These receptors originate from a woman aged 30 to 39 in good health.

The chain is built from TRBV2 and TRBJ2-3; no definite D call. The germline V gene has CDR1 SNHLY and CDR2 FYNNEI. The CDR3 consists of 13 residues. V was shortened by 5 bases and J by 4 bases, with 10 bases between the two germline ends. The CDR3, as DNA: TGTGCCAGCAGTAATAACGGCGCAGATACGCAGTATTTT. As protein: CASSNNGADTQYF. Looking up the rest from reference TRBV2 and TRBJ2-3 gives the full variable domain: EPEVTQTPSHQVTQMGQEVILRCVPISNHLYFYWYRQILGQKVEFLVSFYNNEISEKSEIFDDQFSVERPDGSNFTLKIRSTKLEDSAMYFCASSNNGADTQYFGPGTRLTVL.

A few counts support this clonotype. The genes are TRBV6-2 or TRBV6-3 and TRBJ2-1, with TRBD2 identical over 10 bases. The CDR3 covers 15 residues. With V trimmed by 4 bases and J by 7 bases, 7 bases remained unmatched. The germline gives CDR1 MNHEY, CDR2 SVGEGT. CDR3: CASSSLAGGSNEQFF. In DNA, the CDR3 is TGTGCCAGCAGTTCTTTAGCGGGAGGCTCGAATGAGCAGTTCTTC.